Listed below are T cell receptor beta chains from one sample, sequenced in a study of hypomethylating agent response in myelodysplastic syndrome. The protocol was immunoSEQ multiplex PCR, while the TCRdb copy is restricted to in-frame clones and leaves out a portion. The table lists about 5,400 clones, about nine tenths of them singletons. The sample here was bone marrow, taken before or after starting hypomethylating agent treatment for myelodysplastic syndrome (not recorded which). The source of these receptors is a human donor with myelodysplastic syndrome. CDR3s include the opening cysteine and the closing phenylalanine or tryptophan. The D gene is left open where the match is weak. Where a row states a size, it is once, few, many or the class of an expanded clone; other rows omit it.

clone_size | j_call | d_call | v_call | cdr3_aa
NA | TRBJ1-4 | NA | TRBV5-8 | CASSATGTTNEKLFF
NA | TRBJ2-3 | NA | TRBV9 | CASSKKDSTDTQYF
NA | TRBJ2-7 | TRBD1 | TRBV5-1 | CASSPWGQPNAGAYEQYF
once | TRBJ2-7 | TRBD2 | TRBV7-2 | CASSFTRTSGMSYEQYF
NA | TRBJ2-7 | TRBD2 | TRBV2 | CASKATSGAYEQYF
NA | TRBJ1-2 | NA | TRBV6-6 | CASRQGESLYGYTF
NA | TRBJ1-5 | NA | TRBV25-1 | CASSEGGGQPQHF
once | TRBJ1-2 | NA | TRBV9 | CASSTTSGRAGYGYTF
NA | TRBJ1-1 | TRBD1 | TRBV27 | CASGYRGGTEAFF
NA | TRBJ1-2 | NA | TRBV9 | CASSVGAVEIYGYTF
NA | TRBJ1-1 | NA | TRBV5-1 | CASSRDTNLNTEAFF
once | TRBJ2-5 | TRBD1 | TRBV5-8 | CASSPSSPGQGGTQYF
once | TRBJ2-7 | NA | TRBV7-9 | CASSLSGYEQYF
NA | TRBJ2-1 | NA | TRBV7-9 | CASSAPSNEQFF
large | TRBJ1-1 | NA | TRBV5-1 | CASSSLGQGNTEAFF
NA | TRBJ2-5 | TRBD1 | TRBV7-9 | CASSSPQGTGGAETQYF
NA | TRBJ2-6 | TRBD1 | TRBV15 | CATSRDRARQGVISGANVLTF
NA | TRBJ2-3 | NA | TRBV9 | CASSLDGTGTDTQYF
NA | TRBJ2-7 | NA | TRBV10-3 | CAISETREQYF
NA | TRBJ2-2 | TRBD1 | TRBV9 | CASSSDRDTGELFF
once | TRBJ1-1 | NA | TRBV9 | CASSLRQGGTEAFF
NA | TRBJ1-1 | NA | TRBV18 | CASSPTNTEAFF
NA | TRBJ2-5 | TRBD2 | TRBV7-8 | CASSLTSGGPNQETQYF
NA | TRBJ1-5 | NA | TRBV27 | CASSKLNQPQHF
NA | TRBJ2-3 | TRBD1 | TRBV30 | CAWGLTQGQPTDTQYF
NA | TRBJ2-3 | NA | TRBV5-1 | CASSLEDFSTDTQYF
NA | TRBJ1-2 | NA | TRBV6-1 | CASSAQTGRYGYTF
few | TRBJ2-3 | TRBD2 | TRBV6-4 | CASSETNAGGPDTQYF
NA | TRBJ2-1 | NA | TRBV27 | CASSSTGYVGKQFF
few | TRBJ1-3 | NA | TRBV19 | CASSIQGSAGNTIYF
NA | TRBJ1-2 | NA | TRBV2 | CASIEGLDYGYTF
NA | TRBJ1-4 | TRBD1 | TRBV5-6 | CASSLRSGTGFGNEKLFF
NA | TRBJ1-4 | NA | TRBV28 | CASSSGSTNEKLFF
once | TRBJ1-1 | NA | TRBV11-3 | CASRKTGSAEAFF
NA | TRBJ1-3 | NA | TRBV18 | CASSPGASGNTIYF
NA | TRBJ1-2 | NA | TRBV6-1 | CASSEGVRGGGYTF
NA | TRBJ2-2 | NA | TRBV14 | CASSLQLGTGELFF
NA | TRBJ1-3 | NA | TRBV6-5 | CASSYSSPGSGNTIYF
NA | TRBJ2-2 | TRBD2 | TRBV4-1 | CASRSGLAGRTGELFF
NA | TRBJ1-1 | TRBD1 | TRBV2 | CASKTGGGTEAFF
large | TRBJ2-2 | TRBD2 | TRBV10-3 | CAISFPSGVNTGELFF
NA | TRBJ1-5 | TRBD1 | TRBV7-2 | CASSINRGQPQHF
NA | TRBJ1-1 | NA | TRBV10-3 | CAISEIGAVEAFF
NA | TRBJ1-5 | TRBD1 | TRBV7-3 | CASSSLDRDQPQHF
NA | TRBJ2-2 | NA | TRBV11-2 | CASSLVSSGELFF
NA | TRBJ2-7 | TRBD2 | TRBV11-2 | CASSFTRTSGMSYEQYF
NA | TRBJ2-1 | TRBD2 | TRBV4-2 | CASSQGEGLDEQFF
NA | TRBJ2-4 | NA | TRBV2 | CASSEGGRKIDIQYF
NA | TRBJ2-2 | TRBD1 | TRBV19 | CASKLGQGTNGELFF
NA | TRBJ1-5 | NA | TRBV5-1 | CASSPDGGAQGYSNQPQHF
NA | TRBJ1-4 | NA | TRBV20-1 | CSAAQEKLFF
once | TRBJ1-2 | NA | TRBV11-2 | CASSLSWVGVTF
NA | TRBJ1-4 | NA | TRBV6-1 | CASSDVELTNEKLFF
NA | TRBJ2-5 | NA | TRBV7-8 | CASSLVYGETQYF